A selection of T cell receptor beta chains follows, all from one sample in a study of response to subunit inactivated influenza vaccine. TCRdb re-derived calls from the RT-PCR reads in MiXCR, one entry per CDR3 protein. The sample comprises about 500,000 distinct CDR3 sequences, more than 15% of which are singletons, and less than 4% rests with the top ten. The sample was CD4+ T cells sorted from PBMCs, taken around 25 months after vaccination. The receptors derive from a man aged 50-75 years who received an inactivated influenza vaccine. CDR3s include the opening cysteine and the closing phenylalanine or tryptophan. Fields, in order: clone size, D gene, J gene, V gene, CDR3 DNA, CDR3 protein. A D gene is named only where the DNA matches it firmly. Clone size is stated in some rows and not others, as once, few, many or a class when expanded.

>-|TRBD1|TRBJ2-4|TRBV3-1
TGTGCCAGCAGCAACACTTTCCGGGACAGGGAGCTAGCCAAAAACATTCAGTACTTC
CASSNTFRDRELAKNIQYF
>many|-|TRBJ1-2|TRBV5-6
TGTGCCAGCAGCTTGGGTCGGACTGGCTACACCTTC
CASSLGRTGYTF
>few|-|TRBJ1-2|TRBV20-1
TGCAGTGCTAGTTCAGGGATTGACGGCTACACCTTC
CSASSGIDGYTF
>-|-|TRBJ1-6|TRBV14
TGTGCCAGCAGCCAAGAGGCCTCTGCGTCACCCCTCCACTTT
CASSQEASASPLHF
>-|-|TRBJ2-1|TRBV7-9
TGTGCCAGCAGCTTACAGCAAGCCGAGCAGTTCTTC
CASSLQQAEQFF
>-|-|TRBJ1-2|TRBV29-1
TGCAGCGTTGGTTTGGCGAGACGAGCTGGCTACACCTTC
CSVGLARRAGYTF
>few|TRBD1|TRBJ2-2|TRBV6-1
TGTGCCAGCAGAAAGCAGGGGGTGGCGACCGGGGAGCTGTTTTTT
CASRKQGVATGELFF
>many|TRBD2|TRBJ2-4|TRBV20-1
TGCAGTGCTAGGGAGGGGCTAGCGGGAACCAAAAACATTCAGTACTTC
CSAREGLAGTKNIQYF
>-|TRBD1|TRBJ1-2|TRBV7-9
TGCGCCAGCAGCTCCCAGATCTTGACAGGGGGTAACTATGGCTACACCTTC
CASSSQILTGGNYGYTF
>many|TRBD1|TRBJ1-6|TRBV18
TGTGCCAGCTCACCGGGACAGCGCGATTCACCCCTCCACTTT
CASSPGQRDSPLHF
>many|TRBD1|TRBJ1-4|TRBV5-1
TGCGCCAGCAGCTTGGCTACAGGGGGAGGTGAAAAACTGTTTTTT
CASSLATGGGEKLFF
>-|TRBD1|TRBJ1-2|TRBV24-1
TGTGCCACCAGTGATTCCCTGCAGAGCTCACAGGGGGCCTATGGCTACACCTTC
CATSDSLQSSQGAYGYTF
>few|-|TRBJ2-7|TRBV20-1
TGCAGTGGACGGAGGGGGGGAAACGCCTACGAGCAGTACTTC
CSGRRGGNAYEQYF
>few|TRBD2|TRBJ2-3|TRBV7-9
TGTGCCAGCAGCCACGGTGGGGCTAGCGGAACAGATACGCAGTATTTT
CASSHGGASGTDTQYF
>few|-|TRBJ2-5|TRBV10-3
TGTGCCATCAGTGAGTCGTTAGCAAAAGAGACCCAGTACTTC
CAISESLAKETQYF
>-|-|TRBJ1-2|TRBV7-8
TGTGCCAGCAGCCCCCGTCAGCCGAGGGTTGATGGCTACACCTTC
CASSPRQPRVDGYTF
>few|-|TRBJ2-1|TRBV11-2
TGTGCCAGCAGCTTCAATAGGAAGTACAATGAGCAGTTCTTC
CASSFNRKYNEQFF
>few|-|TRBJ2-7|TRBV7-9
TGTGCCAGCAGCTCCCACGGGGTATCCGAGCAGTACTTC
CASSSHGVSEQYF
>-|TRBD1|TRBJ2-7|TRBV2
TGTGCCAGCAGTGAAGAAGGGACAGGGGGTAACGAGCAGTACTTC
CASSEEGTGGNEQYF